This T cell receptor beta chain was profiled in a study of T cell repertoires in cytomegalovirus infection. Germline V gives CDR1 SGHTS, CDR2 YDEGEE. The ends were cut back, 0 bases at V and 7 bases at J, with 17 bases in the middle. The CDR3 sequence is 16 residues long. Study-level points and caveats: Ex vivo, HLA-C-restricted CMV-specific TCR beta clonotypes prevailed over the rest of the response.

As concerns this clonotype: The antigen remains undetermined.

TCRdb itself ran the reads through MiXCR, one entry per CDR3 protein. Altogether some 680,000 distinct CDR3 sequences are present, about 40% being singletons, with the ten largest covering under 3.5%. Source material: PBMCs. This chain joins TRBV5-8 and TRBJ1-5; D is perhaps TRBD1 (6 bases). The receptor's source is a human donor in good health (CMV status not recorded). Some clones in this sample may be carry-over from other donors' samples. The CDR3 reads CASSLGLNRAEQPQHF. The CDR3 DNA is TGTGCCAGCAGCTTGGGCTTGAACAGGGCAGAACAGCCCCAGCATTTT.